Listed below are T cell receptor beta chains from one sample, sequenced in a study of metastatic and nonmetastatic thyroid tumors. Via MiXCR, TCRdb re-called the PCR reads. The data contain 20,000 to 25,000 clones, over 25% of them singletons. Sequenced sample: tumor tissue. Receptors were obtained from a female donor with papillary thyroid cancer or a benign thyroid nodule (not recorded which). Some clones in this sample may be carry-over from other donors' samples. CDR3s include the opening cysteine and the closing phenylalanine or tryptophan. A D gene is named only where the DNA matches it firmly. Clone size is stated in some rows and not others, as once, few, many or a class when expanded.

j_call clone_size d_call v_call cdr3_length cdr3_aa
TRBJ2-2 medium-sized NA TRBV19 14 CATSFGLNTGELFF
TRBJ2-1 many TRBD2 TRBV7-3 17 CASSPGSSGVYYNEQFF
TRBJ2-3 medium-sized NA TRBV19 11 CASKVGRVEYF
TRBJ2-1 NA TRBD2 TRBV6-5 17 CASSYASGSLSYNEQFF
TRBJ1-3 medium-sized TRBD1 TRBV5-1 15 CASSRTGDSGNTIYF
TRBJ2-1 few TRBD2 TRBV6-2/TRBV6-3 15 CASSYLAGSYNEQFF
TRBJ2-3 NA TRBD2 TRBV2 17 CASSESASGRGSGTQYF
TRBJ2-1 many TRBD2 TRBV5-1 14 CASSSGGKINEQFF
TRBJ1-5 medium-sized NA TRBV19 15 CASSITGYSNQPQHF
TRBJ1-4 few NA TRBV6-5 13 CASRAAGTEKLFF
TRBJ2-5 NA NA TRBV6-1 14 CASSFAEARETQYF
TRBJ2-1 many TRBD1 TRBV19 15 CASRADRSSYNEQFF
TRBJ2-7 medium-sized TRBD1 TRBV6-1 16 CASSHGGTGHSYEQYF
TRBJ2-7 few TRBD2 TRBV2 15 CANSETGGPPYEQYF
TRBJ2-5 many TRBD2 TRBV10-3 15 CAISERLANQETQYF
TRBJ2-5 NA NA TRBV20-1 12 CSASGYQETQYF
TRBJ1-5 NA NA TRBV4-1 16 CASSQEPGGGNQPQHF
TRBJ1-3 NA NA TRBV7-2 14 CASSDTNSGNTIYF
TRBJ1-5 many NA TRBV4-2 16 CASSQDFAGGNQPQHF
TRBJ1-1 medium-sized TRBD1 TRBV11-1 15 CASSLRQGAVTEAFF
TRBJ2-1 few NA TRBV28 19 CASTSLICTVGDSYNEQFF
TRBJ2-7 NA NA TRBV9 14 CASIIGTSSYDQYF
TRBJ1-2 medium-sized NA TRBV6-1 14 CASSEGQPNYGYTF
TRBJ2-3 many NA TRBV6-4 14 CASSDGGDTDTQYF
TRBJ1-1 many TRBD1 TRBV19 15 CASIPPGQMNTEAFF
TRBJ1-1 many NA TRBV19 11 CASSSGRGAFF
TRBJ1-5 many NA TRBV30 15 CAWSVKRRGNQPQHF
TRBJ2-2 few NA TRBV24-1 16 CATSDPSVSGTGELFF
TRBJ1-2 few NA TRBV28 11 CASIGDYGYTF
TRBJ1-5 medium-sized NA TRBV6-1 13 CASRPRDPQPQHF
TRBJ2-7 many NA TRBV13 14 CASSLSGGSYEQYF
TRBJ2-1 NA NA TRBV11-2 14 CASSPISSYNEQFF
TRBJ2-7 NA NA TRBV27 15 CASSLSTGGLYEQYF
TRBJ1-4 many NA TRBV28 15 CASSRPGSEKEKLFF
TRBJ2-1 many TRBD2 TRBV5-1 17 CASSSRSGRGGNNEQFF
TRBJ2-5 many NA TRBV6-5 16 CASSYQGRGQQETQYF
TRBJ2-2 many NA TRBV5-1 16 CASSFRQVEGTGELFF
TRBJ2-3 many TRBD2 TRBV3-1 18 CASSQALGKAGLTDTQYF
TRBJ2-5 many TRBD1 TRBV5-1 14 CASSRGQGGETQYF
TRBJ1-4 many TRBD1 TRBV7-9 14 CASSFTGVNEKLFF
TRBJ2-3 NA NA TRBV10-2 17 CASSEHRTRGSTDTQSF
TRBJ1-2 NA TRBD1 TRBV5-1 16 CASSLDRDRAGYGYTF
TRBJ1-1 many TRBD1 TRBV29-1 12 CSASTGAFEAFF
TRBJ1-2 NA NA TRBV5-5 14 CAISKDSGNYGYTF
TRBJ1-5 many NA TRBV19 13 CASSMGRDQPQHF
TRBJ2-3 NA TRBD2 TRBV11-2 16 CASSPIGGGDTDTQYF
TRBJ2-5 NA TRBD2 TRBV4-1 18 CASTLTGTIGGAEETQYF
TRBJ2-7 NA TRBD1 TRBV11-3 15 CASSLEGTEAYEQYF
TRBJ1-2 many TRBD1 TRBV3-1 14 CASSPTGTGYGYTF
TRBJ2-1 NA NA TRBV14 13 CASSQDPRDEQFF
TRBJ2-1 NA TRBD2 TRBV6-2/TRBV6-3 15 CASSPGTSEINEQFF